This TCR beta chain was profiled in a study of shared clonotypes between healthy human individuals. Healthy HIV-negative adults without recent acute infections or vaccinations served as donors. V lost 0 bases, J lost 5 bases, and 16 bases lay in between. This CDR3 is 15 amino acids long. Germline values: CDR1 GTSNPN, CDR2 SVGIG (reference sequence). The data were produced by immunoSEQ multiplex PCR, yet TCRdb's version contains in-frame clones alone and is incomplete. The sample yields some 1 million clones, about 75% seen once. The specimen sequenced was memory CD4+ T cells sorted from blood. Subset defined: CD45RA-negative fraction. The genes are TRBV30 and TRBJ1-1; D is possibly TRBD1 (6 bases). The receptor was derived from a man aged 18 to 30 in good health. The CDR3 bases are TGTGCCTGGAGTGTTTACCCAGGGGAGAGGACTGAAGCTTTCTTT. Its translation: CAWSVYPGERTEAFF.